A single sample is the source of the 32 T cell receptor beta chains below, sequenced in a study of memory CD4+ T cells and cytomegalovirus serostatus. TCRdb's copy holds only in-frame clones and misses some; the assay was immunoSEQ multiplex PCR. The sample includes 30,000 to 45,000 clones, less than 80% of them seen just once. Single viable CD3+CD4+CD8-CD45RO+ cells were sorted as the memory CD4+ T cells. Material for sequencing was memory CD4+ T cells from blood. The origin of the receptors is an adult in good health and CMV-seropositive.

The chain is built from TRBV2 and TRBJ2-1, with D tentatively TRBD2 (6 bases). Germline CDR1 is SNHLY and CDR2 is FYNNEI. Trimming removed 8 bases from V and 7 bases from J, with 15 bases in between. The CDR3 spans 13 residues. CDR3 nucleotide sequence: TGTGCCAGCGGAGAGCCGGGGGAGAATGAGCAGTTCTTC. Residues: CASGEPGENEQFF. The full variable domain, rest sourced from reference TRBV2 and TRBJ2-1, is EPEVTQTPSHQVTQMGQEVILRCVPISNHLYFYWYRQILGQKVEFLVSFYNNEISEKSEIFDDQFSVERPDGSNFTLKIRSTKLEDSAMYFCASGEPGENEQFFGPGTRLTVL.

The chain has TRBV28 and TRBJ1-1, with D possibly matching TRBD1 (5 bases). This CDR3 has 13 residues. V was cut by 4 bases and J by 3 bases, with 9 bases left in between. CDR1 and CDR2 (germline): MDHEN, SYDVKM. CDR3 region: CASSSDSYTEAFF. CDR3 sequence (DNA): TGTGCCAGCAGTTCAGACAGCTACACTGAAGCTTTCTTT.

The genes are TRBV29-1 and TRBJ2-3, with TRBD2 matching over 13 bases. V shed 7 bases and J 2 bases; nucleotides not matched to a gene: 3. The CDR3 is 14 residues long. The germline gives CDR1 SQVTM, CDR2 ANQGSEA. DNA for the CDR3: TGCAGCGCCGGACTAGCGGGGGACACAGATACGCAGTATTTT. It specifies CSAGLAGDTDTQYF.

The CDR3 protein is CASNTGAYEQYF. The CDR3 nucleotides read TGTGCCAGCAACACAGGGGCCTACGAGCAGTACTTC. The chain links TRBV11-2 to TRBJ2-7; 7 bases agree with TRBD1. The germline gives CDR1 SGHAT, CDR2 FQNNGV. There are 12 residues in the CDR3. V lost 7 bases and J lost 2; bases outside the gene matches: 2.

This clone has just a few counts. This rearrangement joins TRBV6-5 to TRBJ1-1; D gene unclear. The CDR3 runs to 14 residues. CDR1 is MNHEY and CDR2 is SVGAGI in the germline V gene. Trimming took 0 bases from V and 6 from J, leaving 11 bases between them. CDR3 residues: CASSYSSGVPEAFF. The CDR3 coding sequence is TGTGCCAGCAGTTACTCGAGTGGGGTCCCTGAAGCTTTCTTT.

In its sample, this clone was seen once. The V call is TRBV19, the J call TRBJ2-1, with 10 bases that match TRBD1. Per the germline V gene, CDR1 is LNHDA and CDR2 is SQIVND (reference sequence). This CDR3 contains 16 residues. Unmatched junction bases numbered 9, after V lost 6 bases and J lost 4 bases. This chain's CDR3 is CASRTLDRGKYNEQFF. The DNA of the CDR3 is TGTGCCAGTAGGACCCTGGACAGGGGGAAATACAATGAGCAGTTCTTC.

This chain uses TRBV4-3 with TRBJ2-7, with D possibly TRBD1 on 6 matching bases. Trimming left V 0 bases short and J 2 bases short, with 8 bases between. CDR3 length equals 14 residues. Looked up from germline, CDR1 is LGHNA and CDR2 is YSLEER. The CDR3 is CASSQDQGPYEQYF. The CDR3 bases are TGCGCCAGCAGCCAAGATCAGGGGCCCTACGAGCAGTACTTC.

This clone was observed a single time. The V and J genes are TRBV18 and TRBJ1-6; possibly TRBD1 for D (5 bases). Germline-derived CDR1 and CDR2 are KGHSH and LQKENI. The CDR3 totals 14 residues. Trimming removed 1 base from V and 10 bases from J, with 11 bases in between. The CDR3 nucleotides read TGTGCCAGCTCACCACTCGGGGGAATATCACCCCTCCACTTT. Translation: CASSPLGGISPLHF.

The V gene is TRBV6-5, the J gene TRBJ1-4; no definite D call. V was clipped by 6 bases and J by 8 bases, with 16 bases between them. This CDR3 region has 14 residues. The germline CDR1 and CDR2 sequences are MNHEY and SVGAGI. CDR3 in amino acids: CASRDDNNREKLFF. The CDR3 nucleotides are TGTGCCAGCAGAGATGACAACAATAGGGAAAAACTGTTTTTT.

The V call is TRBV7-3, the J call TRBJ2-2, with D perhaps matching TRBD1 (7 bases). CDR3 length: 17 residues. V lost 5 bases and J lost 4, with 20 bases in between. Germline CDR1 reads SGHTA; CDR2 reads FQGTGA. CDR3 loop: CASSPARGTVGTGELFF. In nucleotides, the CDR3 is TGTGCCAGCAGCCCCGCCCGCGGGACAGTGGGCACCGGGGAGCTGTTTTTT.

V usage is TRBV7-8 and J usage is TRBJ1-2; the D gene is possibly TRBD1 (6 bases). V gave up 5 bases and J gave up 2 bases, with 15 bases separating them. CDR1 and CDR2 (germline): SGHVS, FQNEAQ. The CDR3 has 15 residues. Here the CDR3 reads CASSGQTRINYGYTF. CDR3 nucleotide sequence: TGTGCCAGCAGCGGACAGACCCGAATAAACTATGGCTACACCTTC. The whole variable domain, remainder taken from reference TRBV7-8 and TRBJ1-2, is GAGVSQSPRYKVAKRGQDVALRCDPISGHVSLFWYQQALGQGPEFLTYFQNEAQLDKSGLPSDRFFAERPEGSVSTLKIQRTQQEDSAVYLCASSGQTRINYGYTFGSGTRLTVV.

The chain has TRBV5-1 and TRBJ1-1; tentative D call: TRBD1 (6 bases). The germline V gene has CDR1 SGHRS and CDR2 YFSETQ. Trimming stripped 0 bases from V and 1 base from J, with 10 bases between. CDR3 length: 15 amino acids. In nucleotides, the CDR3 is TGCGCCAGCAGCTTGGCCGGGGGGCGGAACACTGAAGCTTTCTTT. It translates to CASSLAGGRNTEAFF. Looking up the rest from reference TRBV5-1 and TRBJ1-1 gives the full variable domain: KAGVTQTPRYLIKTRGQQVTLSCSPISGHRSVSWYQQTPGQGLQFLFEYFSETQRNKGNFPGRFSGRQFSNSRSEMNVSTLELGDSALYLCASSLAGGRNTEAFFGQGTRLTVV.

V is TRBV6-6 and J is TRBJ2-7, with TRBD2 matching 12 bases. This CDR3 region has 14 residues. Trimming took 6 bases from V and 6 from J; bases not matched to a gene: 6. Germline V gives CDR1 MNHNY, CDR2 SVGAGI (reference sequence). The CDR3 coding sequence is TGTGCCAGCAGCCCTAGCGGGAGGGTTTCCGAGCAGTACTTC. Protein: CASSPSGRVSEQYF.

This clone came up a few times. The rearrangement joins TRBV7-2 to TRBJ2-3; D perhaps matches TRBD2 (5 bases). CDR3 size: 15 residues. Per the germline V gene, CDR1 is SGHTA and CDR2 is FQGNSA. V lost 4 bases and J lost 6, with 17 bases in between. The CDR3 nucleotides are TGTGCCAGCAGCTCCCTAGCAACAGAGGTGGATACGCAGTATTTT. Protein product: CASSSLATEVDTQYF. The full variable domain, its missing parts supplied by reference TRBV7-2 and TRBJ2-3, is GAGVSQSPSNKVTEKGKDVELRCDPISGHTALYWYRQSLGQGLEFLIYFQGNSAPDKSGLPSDRFSAERTGGSVSTLTIQRTQQEDSAVYLCASSSLATEVDTQYFGPGTRLTVL.

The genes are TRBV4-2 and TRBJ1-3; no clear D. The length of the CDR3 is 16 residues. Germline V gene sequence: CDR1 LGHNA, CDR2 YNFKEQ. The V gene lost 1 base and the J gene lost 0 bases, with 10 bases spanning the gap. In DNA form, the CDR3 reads TGTGCCAGCAGCCAAGTCGCAGCCAGCTCTGGAAACACCATATATTTT. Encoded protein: CASSQVAASSGNTIYF.

DNA of the CDR3: TGTGCCAGCAGTCTTCTTCAACGAGGGACCCAGTACTTC. Translation gives CASSLLQRGTQYF. The chain combines TRBV28 with TRBJ2-5; D is ambiguous. CDR1 MDHEN and CDR2 SYDVKM come from the germline V gene. This CDR3 contains 13 residues. The germline V and J ends were trimmed by 5 bases and 7 bases, with 14 bases remaining between them.

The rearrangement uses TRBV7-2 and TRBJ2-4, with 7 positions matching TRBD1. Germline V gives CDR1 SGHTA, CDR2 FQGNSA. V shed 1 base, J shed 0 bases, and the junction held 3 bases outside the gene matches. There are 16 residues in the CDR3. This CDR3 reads CASSLEGAVAKNIQYF. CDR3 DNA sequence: TGTGCCAGCAGCTTAGAGGGGGCTGTAGCCAAAAACATTCAGTACTTC.

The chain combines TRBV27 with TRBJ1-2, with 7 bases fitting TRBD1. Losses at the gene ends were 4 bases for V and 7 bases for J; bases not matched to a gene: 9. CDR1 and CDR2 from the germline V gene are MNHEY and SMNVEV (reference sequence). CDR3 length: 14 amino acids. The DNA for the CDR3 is TGTGCCAGCAGTTCCCTCCGACAGGGACGTGGCTACACCTTC. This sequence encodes CASSSLRQGRGYTF.

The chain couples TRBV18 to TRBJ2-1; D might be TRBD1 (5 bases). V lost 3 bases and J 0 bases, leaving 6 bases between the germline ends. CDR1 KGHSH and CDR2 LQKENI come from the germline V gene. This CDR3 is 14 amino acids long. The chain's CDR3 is CASSPDNSYNEQFF. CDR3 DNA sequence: TGTGCCAGCTCACCGGACAACTCCTACAATGAGCAGTTCTTC.

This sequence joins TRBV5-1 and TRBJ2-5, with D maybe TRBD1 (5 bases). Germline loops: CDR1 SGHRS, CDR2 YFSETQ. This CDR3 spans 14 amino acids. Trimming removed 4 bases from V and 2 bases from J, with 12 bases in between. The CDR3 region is CASSPRQQQETQYF. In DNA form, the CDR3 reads TGCGCCAGCAGCCCACGACAGCAACAAGAGACCCAGTACTTC.

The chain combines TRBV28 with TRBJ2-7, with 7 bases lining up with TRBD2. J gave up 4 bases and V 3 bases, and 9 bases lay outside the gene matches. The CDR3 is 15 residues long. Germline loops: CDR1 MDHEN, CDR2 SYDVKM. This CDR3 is CASSFHGSGKYEQYF. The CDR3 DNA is TGTGCCAGCAGTTTTCATGGCAGCGGGAAGTACGAGCAGTACTTC.

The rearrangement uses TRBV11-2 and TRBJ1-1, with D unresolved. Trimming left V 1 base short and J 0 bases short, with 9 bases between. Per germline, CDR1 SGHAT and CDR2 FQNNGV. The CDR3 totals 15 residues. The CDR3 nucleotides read TGTGCCAGCAGCTTAGGACTTAGCATGAACACTGAAGCTTTCTTT. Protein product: CASSLGLSMNTEAFF.

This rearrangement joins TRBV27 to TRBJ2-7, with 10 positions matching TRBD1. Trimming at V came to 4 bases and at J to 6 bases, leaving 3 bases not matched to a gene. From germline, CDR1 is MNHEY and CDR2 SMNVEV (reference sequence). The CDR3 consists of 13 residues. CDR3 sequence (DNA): TGTGCCAGCAGTTGGGACAGGGGAACCGAGCAGTACTTC. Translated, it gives CASSWDRGTEQYF.

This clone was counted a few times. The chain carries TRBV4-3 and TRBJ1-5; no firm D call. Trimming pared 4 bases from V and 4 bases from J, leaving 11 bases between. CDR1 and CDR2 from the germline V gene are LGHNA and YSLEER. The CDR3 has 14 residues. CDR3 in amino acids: CASSPTLRNQPQHF. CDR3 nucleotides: TGCGCCAGCAGCCCCACGCTGCGTAATCAGCCCCAGCATTTT.

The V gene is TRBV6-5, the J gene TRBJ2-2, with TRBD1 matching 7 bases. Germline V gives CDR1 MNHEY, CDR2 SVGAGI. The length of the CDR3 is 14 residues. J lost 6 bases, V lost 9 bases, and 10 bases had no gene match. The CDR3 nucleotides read TGTGCCAGTAAAACGGGACAGCGCGCCGGGGAGCTGTTTTTT. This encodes CASKTGQRAGELFF.

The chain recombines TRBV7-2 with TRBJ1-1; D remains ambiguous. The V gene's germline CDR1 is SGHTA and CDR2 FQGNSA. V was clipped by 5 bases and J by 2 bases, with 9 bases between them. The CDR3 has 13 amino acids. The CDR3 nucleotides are TGTGCCAGCAGCAATAAGGGCAACACTGAAGCTTTCTTT. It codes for CASSNKGNTEAFF.

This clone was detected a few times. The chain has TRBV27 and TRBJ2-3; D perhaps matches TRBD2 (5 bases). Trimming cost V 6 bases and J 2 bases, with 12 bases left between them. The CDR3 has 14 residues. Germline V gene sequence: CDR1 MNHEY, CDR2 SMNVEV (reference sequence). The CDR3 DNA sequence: TGTGCCAGCAGAGAGCCGGGGTCCACAGATACGCAGTATTTT. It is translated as CASREPGSTDTQYF.

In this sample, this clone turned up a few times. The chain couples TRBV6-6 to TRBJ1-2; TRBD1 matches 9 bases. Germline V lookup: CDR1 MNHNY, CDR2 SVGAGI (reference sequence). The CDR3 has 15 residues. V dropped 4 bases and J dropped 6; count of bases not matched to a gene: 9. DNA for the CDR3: TGTGCCAGCAGTTCCACAGGGGGCAAAGTAAATGGCTACACCTTC. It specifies CASSSTGGKVNGYTF.

The DNA for the CDR3 is TGCAGCGTTCGGTCGGTGGCTCGCTCTGGAAACACCATATATTTT. It specifies CSVRSVARSGNTIYF. The V call is TRBV29-1, the J call TRBJ1-3, with D hard to call. The CDR3 has 15 residues. Trimming left V 5 bases short and J 0 bases short, with 14 bases between. Germline V gene data show CDR1 as SQVTM and CDR2 as ANQGSEA.

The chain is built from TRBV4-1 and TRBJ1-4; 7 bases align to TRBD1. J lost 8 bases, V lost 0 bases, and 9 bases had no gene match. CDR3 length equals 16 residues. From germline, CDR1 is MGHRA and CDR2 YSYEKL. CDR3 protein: CASSQENAGQREKLFF. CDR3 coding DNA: TGCGCCAGCAGCCAAGAGAACGCGGGACAGCGCGAAAAACTGTTTTTT.

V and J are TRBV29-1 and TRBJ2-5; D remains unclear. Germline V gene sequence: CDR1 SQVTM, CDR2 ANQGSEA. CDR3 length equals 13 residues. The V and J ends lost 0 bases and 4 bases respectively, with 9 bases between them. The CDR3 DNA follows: TGCAGCGTTGAAGAGGGTGGCGGAGAGACCCAGTACTTC. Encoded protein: CSVEEGGGETQYF.

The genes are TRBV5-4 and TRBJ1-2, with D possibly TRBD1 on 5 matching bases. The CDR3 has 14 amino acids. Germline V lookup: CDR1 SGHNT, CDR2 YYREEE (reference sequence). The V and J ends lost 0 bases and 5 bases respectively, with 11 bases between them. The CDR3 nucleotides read TGTGCCAGCAGCTTGGTGGCGGGGGGGTATGGCTACACCTTC. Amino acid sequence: CASSLVAGGYGYTF.